This TCR beta chain stems from a study of regulatory T cells in long-lasting Graves disease (dated by TCRdb to about 2021). In the study overall: Newly diagnosed Graves' disease patients had taken antithyroid drugs for less than 3 months. Patients with persistent Graves' disease were compared with patients with newly diagnosed Graves' disease using TCR sequencing and RNA sequencing of peripheral blood. The study was conducted in China and was registered as a clinical trial. A total of some 33 samples were covered by TCR sequencing, comprising around 13 persistent and around 20 newly diagnosed Graves' disease patients. Broad study findings and their caveats: The small sample size was acknowledged by the authors as a limitation that may reduce accuracy. The study examined only peripheral blood because the primary lesion, thyroid tissue, could not be accessed. Persistent patients shared more public clonotypes among themselves (2,741) than newly diagnosed patients did (about 970). Persistent Graves' disease patients showed lower TCR Shannon entropy and fewer highly expanded clones than newly diagnosed patients, suggesting clonal expansion. Persistent disease showed preferential use of TRBV28, TRBJ1-2 and TRBJ2-5, whereas newly diagnosed disease favored TRBV20-1 and TRBJ2-1. Only the TCR beta chain was sequenced and analyzed.

The CDR3 numbers 13 residues from cysteine through phenylalanine. Only CDR3 DNA remains: 39 bases, in frame from the first base. V loses 1 base, J loses 6 bases, and the germline ends lie 7 bases apart. In the paper's terms, the time point label means: newly diagnosed GD, antithyroid drugs for less than 3 months. For both TCR sequencing and RNA sequencing, RNA was extracted from PBMCs using TRIzol. The diagnosis of Graves' disease was made according to American Thyroid Association guidelines. Recruitment of patients was carried out at an endocrinology department in Xi'an, China. Each patient gave 9 to 10 milliliters of peripheral blood, collected in an EDTA anticoagulant tube. Ficoll Paque Plus density gradient separation was used to isolate PBMCs, and no further T cell sorting was performed. An Agilent 2100 Bioanalyzer and agarose gel were used to check RNA quality, while a NanoDrop 2000 measured RNA concentration.

There are many counts of this clonotype. What antigen it recognizes has not been identified. No much larger clone is present one base from it, and per-base qualities are unavailable. The library came from multiplex PCR. The reads were generated on an Illumina HiSeq 4000. iRepertoire HTBI primers and Arm-PCR amplification of CDR3 regions were used to construct TCR beta libraries. Before sequencing, the PCR products went through gel purification. From the authors' description of their analysis: Gene usage analysis of CDR3 amino acid clonotypes relied on the approximately 60 TRBV and about 15 TRBJ segments identified across samples. Filtered high-quality paired reads were merged into contigs using COPE and FqMerger. BLAST was used to align contigs to the IMGT TRBV, TRBD and TRBJ reference genes, and CDR3 was defined following IMGT. Any clonotype with a frequency above 0.1% was counted as a highly expanded clone. Shannon entropy was used to measure repertoire diversity, and the Gini coefficient was used to measure V-J evenness. A clonotype was considered public if more than one individual shared it. In TCRdb, the public reads were trimmed at Q25 with fastp and aligned with MiXCR, with productive beta chains retained. A single entry per CDR3 protein holds the most common genes and DNA from its merged rows. The V and J calls follow TCRdb's processing rather than the paper's. The sample table holds about 470,000 distinct CDR3 sequences, of which 16% were seen once. 12% of the sample lies in the top ten.

This sample also belongs to another study, concerning T cells in Graves' hyperthyroidism and ophthalmopathy. As the second paper documents: Stable Graves' hyperthyroidism was defined as no progression to ophthalmopathy during 18 months of follow-up. Hyperthyroidism patients were newly diagnosed, had a disease duration of under 2 months, and were aged 18 to 65 years. Exclusion was applied to patients with uncontrolled infections, other autoimmune diseases, pregnancy or lactation. Diagnoses were established on the basis of clinical symptoms, serum thyroxine and TRAb, thyroid ultrasound, and orbital computed tomography. For the first round of RT-PCR on the TCR CDR3, the HTBI primer set was used together with the Qiagen OneStep RT-PCR kit. Most expanded thyroid clonotypes (frequency above 0.001) were also detected in blood, a finding suggesting that blood repertoires may reflect thyroid immune responses. Ophthalmopathy was separated from stable hyperthyroidism by a 13 V-J signature model, with over 85% sensitivity and 81% to 82% specificity obtained in cross-validation and 80%/75% obtained in testing. In validation, the model predicted progression to ophthalmopathy with just under 71% sensitivity and less than 80% specificity, a median of 6.5 months before onset. To identify distinguishing TCR V-J signatures, a discovery cohort of some 99 patients was used, comprising 43 with Graves' ophthalmopathy and 57 with stable Graves' hyperthyroidism. An independent validation cohort of around 19 hyperthyroidism patients and approximately 17 patients who later progressed to ophthalmopathy tested prospective prediction of ophthalmopathy. The roughly 91 discovery patients were randomly divided into training and test sets at a 7:3 ratio. Thyroid tissue and blood T-cell repertoires from several Graves' hyperthyroidism patients were also compared in the study. Following sampling, methimazole starting at 30 mg daily was given to hyperthyroidism patients, and high-dose intravenous methylprednisolone was given to ophthalmopathy patients. A second multiplex PCR round built the libraries, followed by size selection and purification. Libraries were sequenced paired-end with 100 bp reads on an Illumina HiSeq2000. SOAPnuke was used to process the raw data, removing reads that contained adapters or uncalled bases, had a mean Phred below 15, or lacked an exact match to the constant primer or identifier. COPE v1.2.5 was used to merge the high-quality paired reads, and each unique nucleotide sequence was defined as a clonotype. MiTCR v1.1 was used to align the clonotypes against IMGT TRBV, TRBD and TRBJ reference segments. The analysis was restricted to V-J combinations with a frequency above 0.0001, which together covered 99% to 99.2% of the repertoires. The TCS score was defined as the ratio of F50 (clonal expansion) to E x V (chaos), calculated using BLOSUM62-based TCRdist between CDR3 peptides within each V-J. Welch's t-statistics and random forest reduced roughly 540 V-J features to around 14, which were used in a naive Bayes classifier (R e1071). No statistical method was used to fix the sample size in advance, and group allocation was not hidden from the investigators. The paper reports TCR Vbeta CDR3 sequencing of approximately 140 peripheral blood samples: some 44 ophthalmopathy, about 75 hyperthyroidism and around 17 progressor patients.

This TCR came from a man aged 35 to 55 with Graves disease. Donor details come from another sample of the same person, matched by shared clones. The chain employs TRBV12-3 or TRBV12-4 and TRBJ2-1, with the identity of the D gene unclear. Sequenced material: peripheral blood mononuclear cells (PBMCs), taken at new diagnosis, from a patient treated with antithyroid drugs. The nucleotide sequence reads TGTGCCAGCAGTTTAGGACGGATCAATGAGCAGTTCTTC. Its protein reads: CASSLGRINEQFF.